These 16 T cell receptor beta chains were all obtained from the same sample, sequenced in a study of blood T cell repertoires in COVID-19. The assay was immunoSEQ multiplex PCR, and TCRdb's table has in-frame clones only and misses some. In the table there are 200,000 to 250,000 clones, about 90% of which are singletons. Source material: peripheral blood. These receptors all stem from a man younger than 45 with COVID-19, enrolled during active disease.

This clone has a single count. The V call is TRBV18, the J call TRBJ2-1; 11 bases agree with TRBD2. There are 15 residues in the CDR3. V dropped 2 bases and J dropped 4; count of bases not matched to a gene: 1. From germline, CDR1 is KGHSH and CDR2 LQKENI. The CDR3 DNA follows: TGTGCCAGCTCACCAACTAGCGGGGGTTACAATGAGCAGTTCTTC. Residues: CASSPTSGGYNEQFF.

The chain links TRBV29-1 to TRBJ2-3; no clear D gene. Trimming cost V 4 bases and J 6 bases, with 8 bases left between them. Germline V gene lookup returns CDR1 SQVTM and CDR2 ANQGSEA. The CDR3 covers 11 residues. DNA for the CDR3: TGCAGCGTTGCCTCCTTCGATACGCAGTATTTT. The encoded protein is CSVASFDTQYF.

The chain uses TRBV6-2 or TRBV6-3 and TRBJ1-2; tentative D call: TRBD1 (6 bases). CDR3 length: 16 residues. The V and J ends lost 5 bases and 3 bases respectively, with 19 bases between them. The germline gives CDR1 MNHEY, CDR2 SVGEGT. The CDR3 loop is CASSNNWRRGDYGYTF. CDR3 bases: TGTGCCAGCAGTAATAACTGGCGCAGGGGAGACTATGGCTACACCTTC.

The J gene is TRBJ1-3, the V gene TRBV5-1; 8 bases map to TRBD1. Germline V CDR1 and CDR2: SGHRS, YFSETQ. Trimming cost V 4 bases and J 3 bases; bases outside gene matches: 9. This CDR3 has 16 amino acids. The CDR3 region is CASSAPTGVGGNTIYF. The CDR3 nucleotides read TGCGCCAGCAGCGCCCCGACAGGGGTAGGTGGAAACACCATATATTTT.

The chain recombines TRBV6-2 or TRBV6-3 with TRBJ1-2; TRBD1 matches 7 bases. V dropped 2 bases and J dropped 3; count of bases not matched to a gene: 0. This CDR3 has 13 amino acids. CDR1 is MNHEY and CDR2 is SVGEGT in the germline V gene. The CDR3 coding sequence is TGTGCCAGCAGTTACCAGGGGGACTATGGCTACACCTTC. This gives the protein CASSYQGDYGYTF.

The rearrangement joins TRBV4-3 to TRBJ2-1, with D possibly being TRBD1 (5 bases). Germline assignment: CDR1 LGHNA and CDR2 YSLEER. The CDR3 consists of 16 residues. Trimming removed 0 bases from V and 0 bases from J, with 9 bases in between. The CDR3 DNA reads TGCGCCAGCAGCCAAGATTTAGGGGCCTCCTACAATGAGCAGTTCTTC. It codes for CASSQDLGASYNEQFF.

The rearrangement links TRBV2 to TRBJ2-1; perhaps TRBD1 as D (6 bases). V dropped 8 bases and J dropped 0 bases, with 14 bases sitting between them. The germline V gene has CDR1 SNHLY and CDR2 FYNNEI. The length of the CDR3 is 15 residues. This CDR3 is CASATGRTSYNEQFF. The CDR3, as DNA: TGTGCCAGCGCCACAGGGCGGACCTCCTACAATGAGCAGTTCTTC.

The gene calls are TRBV28 and TRBJ1-6; TRBD1 matches at 7 bases. From germline, CDR1 is MDHEN and CDR2 SYDVKM. Trimming at V came to 6 bases and at J to 6 bases, leaving 11 bases not matched to a gene. The CDR3 spans 16 residues. Here the CDR3 reads CASRHYGGTVNSPLHF. The DNA for the CDR3 is TGTGCCAGCAGACATTATGGGGGGACAGTTAATTCACCCCTCCACTTT.

The V gene is TRBV15, the J gene TRBJ1-2; D not resolved. The ends were cut back, 5 bases at V and 7 bases at J, with 11 bases in the middle. This CDR3 comprises 12 residues. In germline, CDR1 is LNHNV, CDR2 YYDKDF (reference sequence). The CDR3 sequence is CATSRSGAGYTF. CDR3 coding DNA: TGTGCCACCAGCCGGAGCGGTGCTGGCTACACCTTC.

The V and J genes are TRBV3-1 (or the pseudogene TRBV3-2) and TRBJ1-5; 7 bases match TRBD1. CDR1 is LGHDT, CDR2 YNNKEL, per germline (reference sequence). With 4 bases clipped from V and 0 bases from J, the junction kept 15 bases outside the gene matches. CDR3 length: 19 residues. CDR3 nucleotides: TGTGCCAGCAGCCTCAAAGGGGGCAGGAGAATTCTTAGCAATCAGCCCCAGCATTTT. The encoded protein is CASSLKGGRRILSNQPQHF.

V is TRBV6-2 or TRBV6-3 and J is TRBJ2-7; TRBD2 matches at 7 bases. J lost 5 bases, V lost 5 bases, and 6 bases had no gene match. CDR3 length equals 13 residues. Per the germline V gene, CDR1 is MNHEY and CDR2 is SVGEGT. The CDR3 sequence: CASSQLGGNEQYF. DNA of the CDR3: TGTGCCAGCAGTCAACTCGGGGGGAACGAGCAGTACTTC.

V and J are TRBV10-3 and TRBJ1-2; 10 bases are shared with TRBD1. V was pared by 4 bases and J by 8 bases, with 7 bases of the junction left unmatched. Germline assignment: CDR1 ENHRY and CDR2 SYGVKD. This CDR3 is built from 14 residues. The CDR3 DNA sequence: TGTGCCATCAGTGGCAGACAGGGGGCGCGAGGCTACACCTTC. It specifies CAISGRQGARGYTF.

The J gene is TRBJ2-3, the V gene TRBV25-1; 10 positions match TRBD1. Germline V lookup: CDR1 MGHDK, CDR2 SYGVNS. The CDR3 has 14 residues. Trimming cost V 8 bases and J 4 bases; bases outside gene matches: 6. The chain's CDR3 is CASLDRGRSDTQYF. The CDR3 coding sequence is TGTGCCAGCTTAGACAGGGGGCGATCAGATACGCAGTATTTT.

This clone was detected only a few times. This sequence joins TRBV19 and TRBJ2-7; D might be TRBD2 (5 bases). Germline-derived CDR1 and CDR2 are LNHDA and SQIVND (reference sequence). The CDR3 covers 14 residues. The V gene lost 3 bases and the J gene lost 3 bases, with 12 bases spanning the gap. CDR3 sequence reads: CASSISRDFYEQYF. CDR3 bases: TGTGCCAGTAGTATTTCTCGGGATTTCTACGAGCAGTACTTC.

The chain couples TRBV18 to TRBJ2-1; 9 nucleotides align to TRBD2. The germline gives CDR1 KGHSH, CDR2 LQKENI. This CDR3 comprises 15 residues. After removal of 3 bases from V and 4 bases from J, the junction contained 4 bases not matched to a gene. CDR3 loop: CASSPLAGHYNEQFF. CDR3 sequence (DNA): TGTGCCAGCTCACCGCTAGCGGGGCATTACAATGAGCAGTTCTTC.

The chain links TRBV4-1 to TRBJ1-1; TRBD1 matches 9 bases. Trimming cost V 4 bases and J 3 bases; bases outside gene matches: 15. Germline CDR1 reads MGHRA; CDR2 reads YSYEKL. The CDR3 contains 18 residues. CDR3 sequence: CASSPGGARRTGDTEAFF. CDR3 nucleotides: TGCGCCAGCAGCCCAGGTGGCGCCCGCCGGACAGGGGACACTGAAGCTTTCTTT.